This paragraph reports one T cell receptor beta chain. The target of this receptor is not known. No quality values exist for individual bases; no much larger clone is one base distant. The data belong to a study of graft-versus-host responses after intestinal transplantation (dated by TCRdb to about 2021). Study-wide context: The transplants that recipients got were multivisceral, liver-intestinal, or isolated intestinal. Every recipient was given anti-thymocyte globulin induction, followed by approximately three years of maintenance tacrolimus and steroids. Graft-versus-host and host-versus-graft alloreactive T cell clones were tracked in the graft, circulation and bone marrow after intestinal transplantation using bulk TCR-beta CDR3 sequencing. Alloreactive clones were identified by sequencing pre-transplant mixed lymphocyte reaction products and comparing them with unstimulated pre-transplant donor and recipient T cells. A cohort of fewer than 25 intestinal transplant recipients, including one retransplant, was enrolled, and a few patients lacking pretransplant specimens were excluded. A peak of at least 4% donor T cells among recipient peripheral blood mononuclear cells was the definition used for donor T cell macrochimerism. Instead of going to the commercial service, samples from a few later patients were sequenced in-house on an Illumina MiSeq and processed with MiXCR. Overall results and qualifications from the work: Conclusions were limited by the relatively low number and heterogeneity of intestinal transplant patients. Early after transplant, peak levels of circulating GvH clones were found to be associated with declines in HvG clones. Patients with donor T cell macrochimerism had high GvH to HvG T cell clonal ratios in their allografts. GvH clones were found in recipient bone marrow, and some of the GvH clones appeared earlier in ileal mucosa or blood, which is consistent with an intestinal mucosal origin.

Blood samples were collected up to 4 times in the first month after transplant and then at least monthly when available. Library construction relied on the immunoSEQ multiplex PCR assay. Adaptive Biotechnologies carried out high-throughput TCR-beta CDR3 sequencing of genomic DNA for most patients. The authors' analysis ran thus. TCR sequencing data for roughly 17 patients were retrieved from Adaptive's ImmunoSEQ software; three other patients were processed with MiXCR and VDJtools. CDR3 nucleotide sequences shared between donor and recipient were removed because their origin could not be assigned. To be classed as alloreactive, a clone needed at least 2-fold expansion over unstimulated cells and a minimum CFSE-low frequency of 0.002% (template counts) or 0.001% (read counts). Clones were considered mappable if detected in sequenced pre-transplant spleen, lymph node, or MLR CFSE-low populations of the donor or recipient. Cumulative frequency of alloreactive clones was calculated as a percentage of all sequences weighted by copy number. TCRdb holds this immuneACCESS table with in-frame rearrangements only. Some clones are missing; in checked studies, unresolved V genes explain under half, and the rest has no known cause. V and J calls plus clone size are reproduced from that table; the DNA served to infer D and trimming. This sample holds just under 100,000 clones; roughly 90% were observed only once. The ten most abundant clones make up 16% of the sample.

Based on the germline V gene, the CDR1 and CDR2 sequences are MNHEY and SVGAGI. The junction shows trimming of 2 bases on V and 8 bases on J, plus 10 bases between the germline ends. The CDR3 spans 14 residues, from the cysteine through the phenylalanine. Of all the DNA, just the CDR3 is kept, 42 bases in frame from base 1. The receptor was derived from a human patient who received an intestinal transplant, so some T cells may come from the graft donor. The sample in question was PBMCs, obtained around 68 weeks after intestinal transplant. In this chain, TRBV6-5 is recombined with TRBJ1-6, with a tentative D gene TRBD1 over 6 matching bases. Here is the DNA: TGTGCCAGCAGTTACCGGGGGCCCCATTCACCCCTCCACTTT. This encodes CASSYRGPHSPLHF.